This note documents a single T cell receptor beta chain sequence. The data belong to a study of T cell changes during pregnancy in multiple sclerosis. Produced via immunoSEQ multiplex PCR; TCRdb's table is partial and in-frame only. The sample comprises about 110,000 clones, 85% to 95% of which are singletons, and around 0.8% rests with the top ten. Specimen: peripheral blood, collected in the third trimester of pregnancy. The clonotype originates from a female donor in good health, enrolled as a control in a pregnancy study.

The CDR3, as DNA: TGCAGCGTTCGGGGGAGAATGAACACTGAAGCTTTCTTT. Its protein product is CSVRGRMNTEAFF. The genes are TRBV29-1 and TRBJ1-1, with a weak D call TRBD1 (5 bases). Trimming removed 5 bases from V and 0 bases from J, with 10 bases in between. CDR1 and CDR2 from the germline V gene are SQVTM and ANQGSEA. The length of the CDR3 is 13 residues.